This T cell receptor beta chain is drawn from a study of CD8 T cells in ankylosing spondylitis. Remarks on this clonotype: Its antigen is still unknown.

Points from the study as a whole: Characteristic of ankylosing spondylitis blood, it appeared, was a TCR beta motif comprising eight highly homologous variants. Enrichment of disease-linked clones was reportedly significant in matched ankylosing spondylitis synovial fluid. Certain motif variants had earlier been reported in reactive arthritis synovial fluid and blood.

With molecular barcodes, quantitative 5'-RACE was used to make the TCR beta libraries. TCRdb ran MiXCR on the 5' RACE reads and lists one entry per CDR3 protein. Of roughly 440,000 distinct CDR3 sequences in the sample, about 15% were seen once. Losses at the gene ends were 3 bases for V and 1 base for J; bases not matched to a gene: 8. CDR3 length equals 17 residues. Germline V lookup: CDR1 LNHDA, CDR2 SQIVND (reference sequence). This TCR was sampled from a male donor with ankylosing spondylitis. Sequenced input: blood, either unsorted or a sorted T cell fraction (not recorded which). The chain combines TRBV19 with TRBJ2-2, with 7 bases fitting TRBD2. CDR3: CASSISKTSQNTGELFF. The CDR3 nucleotides are TGTGCCAGTAGTATTTCCAAGACTAGCCAGAACACCGGGGAGCTGTTTTTT.